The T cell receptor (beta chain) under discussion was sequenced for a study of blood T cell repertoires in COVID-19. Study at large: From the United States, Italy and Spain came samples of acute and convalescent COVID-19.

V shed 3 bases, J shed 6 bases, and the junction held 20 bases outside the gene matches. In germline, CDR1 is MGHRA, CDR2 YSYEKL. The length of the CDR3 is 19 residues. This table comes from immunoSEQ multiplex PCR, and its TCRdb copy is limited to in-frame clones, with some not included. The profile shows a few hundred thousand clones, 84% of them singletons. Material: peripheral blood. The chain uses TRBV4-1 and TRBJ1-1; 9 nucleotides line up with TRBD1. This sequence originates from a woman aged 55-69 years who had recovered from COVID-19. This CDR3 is CASSHPMDWTGDLRAEAFF. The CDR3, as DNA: TGCGCCAGCAGCCACCCCATGGATTGGACAGGGGATTTACGGGCTGAAGCTTTCTTT.